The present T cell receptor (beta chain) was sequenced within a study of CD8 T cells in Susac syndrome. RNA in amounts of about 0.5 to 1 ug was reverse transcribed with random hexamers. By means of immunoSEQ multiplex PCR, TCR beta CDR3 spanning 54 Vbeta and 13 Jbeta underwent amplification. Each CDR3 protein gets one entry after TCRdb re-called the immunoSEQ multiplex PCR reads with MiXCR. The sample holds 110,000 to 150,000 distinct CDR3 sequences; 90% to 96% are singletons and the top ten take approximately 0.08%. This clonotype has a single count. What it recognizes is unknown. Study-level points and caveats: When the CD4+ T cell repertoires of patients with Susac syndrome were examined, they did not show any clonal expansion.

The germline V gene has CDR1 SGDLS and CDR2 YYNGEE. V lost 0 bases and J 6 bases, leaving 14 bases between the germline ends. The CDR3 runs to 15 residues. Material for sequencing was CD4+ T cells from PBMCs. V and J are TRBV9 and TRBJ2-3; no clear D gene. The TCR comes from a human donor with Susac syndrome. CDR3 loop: CASSVAPSHPDTQYF. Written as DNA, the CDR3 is TGTGCCAGCAGCGTAGCCCCCTCGCATCCGGATACGCAGTATTTT. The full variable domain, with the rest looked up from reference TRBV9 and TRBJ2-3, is DSGVTQTPKHLITATGQRVTLRCSPRSGDLSVYWYQQSLDQGLQFLIQYYNGEERAKGNILERFSAQQFPDLHSELNLSSLELGDSALYFCASSVAPSHPDTQYFGPGTRLTVL.